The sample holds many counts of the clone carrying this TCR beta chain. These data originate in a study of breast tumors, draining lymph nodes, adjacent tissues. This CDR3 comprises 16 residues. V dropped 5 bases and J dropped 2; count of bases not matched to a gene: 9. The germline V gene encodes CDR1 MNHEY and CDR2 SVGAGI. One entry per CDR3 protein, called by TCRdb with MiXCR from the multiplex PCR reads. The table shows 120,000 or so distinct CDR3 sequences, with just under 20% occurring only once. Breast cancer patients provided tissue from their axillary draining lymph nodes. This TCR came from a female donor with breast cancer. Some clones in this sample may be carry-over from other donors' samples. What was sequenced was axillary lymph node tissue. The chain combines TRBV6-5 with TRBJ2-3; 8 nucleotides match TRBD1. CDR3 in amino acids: CASSTWTGRATDTQYF. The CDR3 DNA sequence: TGTGCCAGCAGTACCTGGACAGGGCGGGCCACAGATACGCAGTATTTT.